This T cell receptor beta chain comes out of a study of T cell changes during pregnancy in multiple sclerosis (dated by TCRdb to about 2019). For the wider study: The study examined how the T cell repertoire changed over the course of pregnancy in women with multiple sclerosis.

Notes on this clone: No antigen is known for it. It has no much larger one-base neighbor in the sample; base qualities were not kept.

Based on the germline V gene (reference sequence), the CDR1 and CDR2 sequences are SGHNT and YYREEE. V is trimmed back by 1 base and J by 4 bases, and the junction contains 4 bases that no gene match accounts for. The CDR3 has 15 amino acids, counting the end cysteine and phenylalanine. The entry retains the CDR3 DNA only, 45 bases that are in frame from base 1. The library relied on the immunoSEQ multiplex PCR assay. Entries here come from immuneACCESS through TCRdb and include only in-frame sequences with V and J called. Some clones fail to appear in such tables; in the studies checked, an unresolved V gene covers under half of the shortfall, and the cause of the remainder is unknown. The sample table records 30,000 to 45,000 clones; 88% of these occur just once. Approximately 0.5% of the sample belongs to the ten largest clones.

The TCR sequence derives from a female donor with multiple sclerosis, enrolled in a pregnancy study. The sample in question was CD4+ T cells from peripheral blood mononuclear cells, obtained in the first trimester of pregnancy. The V gene is TRBV5-4 and the J gene is TRBJ2-1; TRBD2 agrees with 8 junctional bases. The CDR3 amino acid sequence is: CASSLLAGPYNEQFF. The nucleotides are TGTGCCAGCAGCTTGTTAGCGGGGCCATACAATGAGCAGTTCTTC.